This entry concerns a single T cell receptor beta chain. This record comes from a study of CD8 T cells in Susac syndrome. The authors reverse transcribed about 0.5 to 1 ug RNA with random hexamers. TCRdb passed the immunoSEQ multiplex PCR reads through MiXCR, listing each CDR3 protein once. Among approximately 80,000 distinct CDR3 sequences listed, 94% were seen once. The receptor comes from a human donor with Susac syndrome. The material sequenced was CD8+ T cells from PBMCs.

The CDR3 nucleotides are TGTGCCAGCATCCTAGCGGGGGGCTACACAGATACGCAGTATTTT. Amino acid sequence: CASILAGGYTDTQYF. V usage is TRBV6-6 and J usage is TRBJ2-3, with 11 nucleotides matching TRBD2. The CDR3 covers 15 residues. Per the germline V gene, CDR1 is MNHNY and CDR2 is SVGAGI (reference sequence). Trimming cost V 7 bases and J 2 bases; bases outside gene matches: 5.